The present entry profiles one TCR beta chain with its context. Antigen specificity is unknown. Alongside CTLA-4 blockade with ipilimumab, patients with chemo-refractory metastatic non-small-cell lung cancer received focal radiation. TCRdb keeps only in-frame clones here, not all; method: immunoSEQ multiplex PCR. This table has fewer than 150,000 clones, nearly 80% appearing once. The sample originates from a study of radiotherapy plus CTLA-4 blockade in lung cancer. General study results and limits: Among reported predictors of response, early blood T cell clone dynamics with interferon-beta performed best. Clones of tumor-derived TCRs expanded in blood after radiotherapy plus ipilimumab.

Trimming took off 6 bases at V and 0 bases at J, with 12 bases between the two ends. The CDR3 extends over 15 amino acids. Germline-derived CDR1 and CDR2 are MDHEN and SYDVKM. The rearrangement joins TRBV28 to TRBJ2-1; D remains ambiguous. This TCR was recovered from a human donor with non-small cell lung cancer who had a partial response to radiotherapy plus ipilimumab. Sequencing was performed on peripheral blood, taken from a patient treated with radiotherapy plus ipilimumab. CDR3 loop: CASRRPGGSYNEQFF. The DNA for the CDR3 is TGTGCCAGCAGGAGACCCGGCGGCTCCTACAATGAGCAGTTCTTC. Full variable domain (rest looked up from reference TRBV28 and TRBJ2-1): DVKVTQSSRYLVKRTGEKVFLECVQDMDHENMFWYRQDPGLGLRLIYFSYDVKMKEKGDIPEGYSVSREKKERFSLILESASTNQTSMYLCASRRPGGSYNEQFFGPGTRLTVL.